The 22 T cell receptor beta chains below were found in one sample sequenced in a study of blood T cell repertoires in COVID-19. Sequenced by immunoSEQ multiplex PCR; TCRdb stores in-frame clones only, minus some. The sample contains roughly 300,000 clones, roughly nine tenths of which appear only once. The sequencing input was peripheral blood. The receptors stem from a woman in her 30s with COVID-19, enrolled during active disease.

The CDR3 DNA sequence: TGTGCCAGCAGCTTGGAGGGGGCGCGGGATGGCTACACCTTC. This sequence encodes CASSLEGARDGYTF. The chain links TRBV5-4 to TRBJ1-2; 7 bases are a match to TRBD1. Trimming cost V 0 bases and J 6 bases; bases outside gene matches: 5. The CDR3 has 14 residues. Germline loops: CDR1 SGHNT, CDR2 YYREEE (reference sequence).

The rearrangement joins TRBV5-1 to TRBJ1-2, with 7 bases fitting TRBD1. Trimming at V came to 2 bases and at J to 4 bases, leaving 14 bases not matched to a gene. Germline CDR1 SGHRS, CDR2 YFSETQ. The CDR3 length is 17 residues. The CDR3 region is CASSLTGAPGFSYGYTF. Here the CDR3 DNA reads TGCGCCAGCAGCTTAACAGGGGCCCCGGGGTTCAGCTATGGCTACACCTTC. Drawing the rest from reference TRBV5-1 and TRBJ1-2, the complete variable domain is KAGVTQTPRYLIKTRGQQVTLSCSPISGHRSVSWYQQTPGQGLQFLFEYFSETQRNKGNFPGRFSGRQFSNSRSEMNVSTLELGDSALYLCASSLTGAPGFSYGYTFGSGTRLTVV.

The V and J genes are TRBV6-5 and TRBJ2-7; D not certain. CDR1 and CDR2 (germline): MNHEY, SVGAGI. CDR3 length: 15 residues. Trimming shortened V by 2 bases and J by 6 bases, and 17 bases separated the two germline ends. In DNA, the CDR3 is TGTGCCAGCAGTTACAGGTGGCTCCCCCCAGGCGAGCAGTACTTC. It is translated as CASSYRWLPPGEQYF.

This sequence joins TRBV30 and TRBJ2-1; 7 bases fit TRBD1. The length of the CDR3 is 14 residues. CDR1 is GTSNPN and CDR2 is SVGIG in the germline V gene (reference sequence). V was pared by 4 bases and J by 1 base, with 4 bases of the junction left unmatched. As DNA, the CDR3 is TGTGCCTGGAACCCCAGGGGGTCCTACAATGAGCAGTTCTTC. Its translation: CAWNPRGSYNEQFF.

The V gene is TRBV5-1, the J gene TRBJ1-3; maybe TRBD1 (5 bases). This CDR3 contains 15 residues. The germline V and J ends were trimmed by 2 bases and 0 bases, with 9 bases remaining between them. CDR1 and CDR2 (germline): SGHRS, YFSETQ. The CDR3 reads CASSFDSSSGNTIYF. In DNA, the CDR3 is TGCGCCAGCAGCTTCGACAGCTCCTCTGGAAACACCATATATTTT.

CDR3 in amino acids: CASSWTSGGQETQYF. CDR3 coding DNA: TGCGCCAGCAGCTGGACTAGTGGGGGGCAAGAGACCCAGTACTTC. V and J are TRBV5-1 and TRBJ2-5; TRBD2 matches at 7 bases. CDR1 is SGHRS and CDR2 is YFSETQ in the germline V gene. V was pared by 3 bases and J by 2 bases, with 7 bases of the junction left unmatched. The CDR3 totals 15 residues. Full variable domain (missing parts from reference TRBV5-1 and TRBJ2-5): KAGVTQTPRYLIKTRGQQVTLSCSPISGHRSVSWYQQTPGQGLQFLFEYFSETQRNKGNFPGRFSGRQFSNSRSEMNVSTLELGDSALYLCASSWTSGGQETQYFGPGTRLLVL.

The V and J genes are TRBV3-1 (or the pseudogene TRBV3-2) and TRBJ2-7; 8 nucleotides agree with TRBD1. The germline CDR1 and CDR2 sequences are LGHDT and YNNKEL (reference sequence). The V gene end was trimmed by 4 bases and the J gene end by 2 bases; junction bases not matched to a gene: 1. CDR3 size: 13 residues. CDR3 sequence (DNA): TGTGCCAGCAGCCTACAGGGGGCCTACGAGCAGTACTTC. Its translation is CASSLQGAYEQYF.

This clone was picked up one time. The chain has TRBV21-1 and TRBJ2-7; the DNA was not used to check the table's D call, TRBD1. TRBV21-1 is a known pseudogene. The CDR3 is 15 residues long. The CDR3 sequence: CASSKPTERTYEQYF. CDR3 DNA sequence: TGTGCCAGCAGCAAACCAACAGAAAGGACCTACGAGCAGTACTTC.

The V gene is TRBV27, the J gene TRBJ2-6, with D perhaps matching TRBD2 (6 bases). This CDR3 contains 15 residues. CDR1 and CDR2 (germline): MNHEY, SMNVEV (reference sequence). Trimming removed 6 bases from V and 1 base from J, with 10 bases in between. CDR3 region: CASRFGRSGANVLTF. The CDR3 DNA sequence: TGTGCCAGCAGGTTCGGGAGATCTGGGGCCAACGTCCTGACTTTC.

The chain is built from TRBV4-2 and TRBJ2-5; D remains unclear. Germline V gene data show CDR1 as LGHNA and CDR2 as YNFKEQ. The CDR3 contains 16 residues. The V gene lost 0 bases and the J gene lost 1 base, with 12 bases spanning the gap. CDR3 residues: CASSQERYNVQETQYF. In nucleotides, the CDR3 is TGTGCCAGCAGCCAAGAGAGGTACAATGTCCAAGAGACCCAGTACTTC.

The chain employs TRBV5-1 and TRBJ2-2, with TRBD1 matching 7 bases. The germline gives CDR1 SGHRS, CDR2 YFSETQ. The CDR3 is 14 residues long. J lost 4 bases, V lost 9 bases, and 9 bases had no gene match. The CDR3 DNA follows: TGCGCCACTGCGACAGGGTCGACCACCGGGGAGCTGTTTTTT. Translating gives CATATGSTTGELFF.

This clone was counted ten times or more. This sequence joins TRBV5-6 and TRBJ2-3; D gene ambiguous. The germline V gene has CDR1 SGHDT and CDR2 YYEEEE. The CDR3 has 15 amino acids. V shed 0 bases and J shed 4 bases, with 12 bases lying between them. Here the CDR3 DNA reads TGTGCCAGCAGCTTGGGAGGAAATCGGGCAGATACGCAGTATTTT. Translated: CASSLGGNRADTQYF.

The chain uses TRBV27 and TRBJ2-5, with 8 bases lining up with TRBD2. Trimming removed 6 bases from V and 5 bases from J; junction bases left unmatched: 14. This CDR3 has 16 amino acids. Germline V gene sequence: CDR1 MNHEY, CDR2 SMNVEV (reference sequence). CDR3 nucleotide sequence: TGTGCCAGCAGCCTAATACCGGGACTAGTTTTGGAGACCCAGTACTTC. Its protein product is CASSLIPGLVLETQYF.

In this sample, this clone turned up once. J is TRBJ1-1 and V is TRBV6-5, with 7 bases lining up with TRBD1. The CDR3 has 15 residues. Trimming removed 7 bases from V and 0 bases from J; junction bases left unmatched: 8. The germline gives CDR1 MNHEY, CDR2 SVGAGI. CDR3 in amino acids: CASTQGGSMNTEAFF. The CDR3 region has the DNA TGTGCCAGCACTCAGGGGGGCTCTATGAACACTGAAGCTTTCTTT.

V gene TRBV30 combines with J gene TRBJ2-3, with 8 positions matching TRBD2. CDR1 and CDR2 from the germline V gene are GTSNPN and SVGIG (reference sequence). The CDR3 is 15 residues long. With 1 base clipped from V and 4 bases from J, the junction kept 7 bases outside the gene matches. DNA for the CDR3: TGTGCCTGGAGTGGTCCGGGGGGGCCTTCAGATACGCAGTATTTT. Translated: CAWSGPGGPSDTQYF. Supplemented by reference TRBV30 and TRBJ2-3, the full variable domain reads SQTIHQWPATLVQPVGSPLSLECTVEGTSNPNLYWYRQAAGRGLQLLFYSVGIGQISSEVPQNLSASRPQDRQFILSSKKLLLSDSGFYLCAWSGPGGPSDTQYFGPGTRLTVL.

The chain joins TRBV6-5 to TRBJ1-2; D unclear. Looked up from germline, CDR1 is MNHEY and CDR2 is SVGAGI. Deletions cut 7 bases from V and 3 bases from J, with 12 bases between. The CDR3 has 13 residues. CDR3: CASNQGSHYGYTF. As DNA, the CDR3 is TGTGCCAGCAATCAAGGGAGCCACTATGGCTACACCTTC.

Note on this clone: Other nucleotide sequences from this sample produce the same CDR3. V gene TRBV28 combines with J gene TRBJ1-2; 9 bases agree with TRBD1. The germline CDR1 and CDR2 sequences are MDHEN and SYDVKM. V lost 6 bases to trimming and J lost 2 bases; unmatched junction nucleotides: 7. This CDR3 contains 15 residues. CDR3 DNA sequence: TGTGCCAGCAGCCCCCCTGGACAGGGGAACTATGGCTACACCTTC. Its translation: CASSPPGQGNYGYTF.

Written as DNA, the CDR3 is TGCGCCAGCAGCCCCAATAAGGGGCCCCTCCAAGAGACCCAGTACTTC. As protein: CASSPNKGPLQETQYF. The rearrangement uses TRBV5-1 and TRBJ2-5, with D perhaps TRBD1 (5 bases). Trimming took 4 bases from V and 1 from J, leaving 17 bases between them. Germline V CDR1 and CDR2: SGHRS, YFSETQ. This CDR3 region has 16 residues. Variable domain in full (rest from reference TRBV5-1 and TRBJ2-5): KAGVTQTPRYLIKTRGQQVTLSCSPISGHRSVSWYQQTPGQGLQFLFEYFSETQRNKGNFPGRFSGRQFSNSRSEMNVSTLELGDSALYLCASSPNKGPLQETQYFGPGTRLLVL.

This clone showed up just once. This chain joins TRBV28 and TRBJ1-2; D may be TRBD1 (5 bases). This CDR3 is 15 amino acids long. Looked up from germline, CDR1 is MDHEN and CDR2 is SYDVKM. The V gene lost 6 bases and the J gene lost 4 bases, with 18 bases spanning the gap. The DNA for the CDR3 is TGTGCCAGCAGGCGACGGGGGTTAAGAGGCTATGGCTACACCTTC. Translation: CASRRRGLRGYGYTF.

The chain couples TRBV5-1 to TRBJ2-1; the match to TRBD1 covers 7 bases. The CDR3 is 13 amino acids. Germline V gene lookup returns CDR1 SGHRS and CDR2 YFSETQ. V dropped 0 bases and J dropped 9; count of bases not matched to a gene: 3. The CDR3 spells CASSLETGTEQFF. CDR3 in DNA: TGCGCCAGCAGCTTGGAGACAGGGACTGAGCAGTTCTTC.

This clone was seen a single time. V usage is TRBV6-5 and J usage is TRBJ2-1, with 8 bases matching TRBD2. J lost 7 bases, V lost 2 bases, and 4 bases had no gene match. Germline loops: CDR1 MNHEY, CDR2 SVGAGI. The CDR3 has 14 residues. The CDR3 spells CASSYPGLGNEQFF. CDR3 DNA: TGTGCCAGCAGTTACCCGGGACTAGGGAATGAGCAGTTCTTC.

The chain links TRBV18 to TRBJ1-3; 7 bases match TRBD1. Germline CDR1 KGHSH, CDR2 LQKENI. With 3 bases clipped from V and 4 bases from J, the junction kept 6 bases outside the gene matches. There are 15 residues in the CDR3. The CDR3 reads CASSPQGTAGNTIYF. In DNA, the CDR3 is TGTGCCAGCTCACCCCAAGGGACAGCCGGAAACACCATATATTTT.